A few counts support the clone carrying this T cell receptor (beta chain). Its antigen is not known. This sample is drawn from a study of T cells after yellow fever vaccination. Study in general: Fractions of low cell number were prepared using SMART-Seq v4 Ultra Low Input. Whole-study findings and limits: Secondary responses were weaker yet peaked faster, day 5 versus 15. Detected again after the booster were most primary-vaccination clones, at 96% CD4 and 88% CD8.

The germline gives CDR1 SQVTM, CDR2 ANQGSEA. The V gene end was trimmed by 4 bases and the J gene end by 4 bases; junction bases not matched to a gene: 11. CDR3 length: 15 amino acids. TCRdb reprocessed the 5' RACE reads via MiXCR and lists one record per CDR3 protein. This table has under 550,000 distinct CDR3 sequences, about a fifth appearing once. The source material was PBMCs, sampled approximately 22 days after the first yellow fever vaccination. The source of this sequence is a man between 18 and 35 years old who received the YFV17D yellow fever vaccine. The chain uses TRBV29-1 and TRBJ1-2; TRBD1 matches 8 bases. The CDR3 here is CSVVSDRVYSYGYTF. CDR3 bases: TGCAGCGTTGTTTCGGACAGGGTTTATTCCTATGGCTACACCTTC. The entire variable domain, with the rest obtained from reference TRBV29-1 and TRBJ1-2, is as follows: SAVISQKPSRDICQRGTSLTIQCQVDSQVTMMFWYRQQPGQSLTLIATANQGSEATYESGFVIDKFPISRPNLTFSTLTVSNMSPEDSSIYLCSVVSDRVYSYGYTFGSGTRLTVV.